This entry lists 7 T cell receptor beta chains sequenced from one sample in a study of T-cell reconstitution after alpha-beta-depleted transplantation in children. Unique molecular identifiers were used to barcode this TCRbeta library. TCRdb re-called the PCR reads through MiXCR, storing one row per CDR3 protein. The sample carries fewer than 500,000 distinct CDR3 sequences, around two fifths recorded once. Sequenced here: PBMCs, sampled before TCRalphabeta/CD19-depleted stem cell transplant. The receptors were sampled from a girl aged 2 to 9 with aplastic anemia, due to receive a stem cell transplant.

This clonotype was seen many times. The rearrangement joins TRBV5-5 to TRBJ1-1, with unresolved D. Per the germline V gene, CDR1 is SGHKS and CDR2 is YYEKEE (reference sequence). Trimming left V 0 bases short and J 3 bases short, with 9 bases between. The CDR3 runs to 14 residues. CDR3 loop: CASSLAPDYTEAFF. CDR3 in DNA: TGTGCCAGCAGCTTGGCCCCGGACTACACTGAAGCTTTCTTT.

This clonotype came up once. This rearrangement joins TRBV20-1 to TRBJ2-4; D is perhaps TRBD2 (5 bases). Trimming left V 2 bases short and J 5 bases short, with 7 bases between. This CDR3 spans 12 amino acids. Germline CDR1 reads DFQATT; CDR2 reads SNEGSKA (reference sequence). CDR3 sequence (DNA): TGCAGTGCTAGAAGGCGGGAAAACATTCAGTACTTC. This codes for CSARRRENIQYF.

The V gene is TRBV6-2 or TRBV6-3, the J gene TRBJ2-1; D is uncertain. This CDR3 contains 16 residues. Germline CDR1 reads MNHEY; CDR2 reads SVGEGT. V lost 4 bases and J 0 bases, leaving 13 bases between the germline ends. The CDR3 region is CASSSSDASSYNEQFF. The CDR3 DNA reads TGTGCCAGCAGTTCCTCTGATGCGAGCTCCTACAATGAGCAGTTCTTC.

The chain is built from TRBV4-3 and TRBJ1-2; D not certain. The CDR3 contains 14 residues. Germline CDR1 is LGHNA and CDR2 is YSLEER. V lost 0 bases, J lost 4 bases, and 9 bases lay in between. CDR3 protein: CASSQERSGYGYTF. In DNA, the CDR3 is TGCGCCAGCAGCCAAGAGAGGTCTGGCTATGGCTACACCTTC.

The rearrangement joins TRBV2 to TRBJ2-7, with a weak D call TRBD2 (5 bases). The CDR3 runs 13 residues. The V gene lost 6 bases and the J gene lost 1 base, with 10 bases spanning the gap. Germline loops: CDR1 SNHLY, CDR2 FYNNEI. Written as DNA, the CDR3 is TGTGCCAGCAGGGAGGACTTTTCCTACGAGCAGTACTTC. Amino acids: CASREDFSYEQYF.

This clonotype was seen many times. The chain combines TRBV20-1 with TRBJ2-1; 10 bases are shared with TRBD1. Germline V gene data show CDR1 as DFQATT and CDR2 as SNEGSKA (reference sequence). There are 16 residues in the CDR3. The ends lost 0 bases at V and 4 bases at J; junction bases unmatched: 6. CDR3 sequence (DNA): TGCAGTGCTAGAGATCGTTCGGGACAGGGGTACAATGAGCAGTTCTTC. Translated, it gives CSARDRSGQGYNEQFF.

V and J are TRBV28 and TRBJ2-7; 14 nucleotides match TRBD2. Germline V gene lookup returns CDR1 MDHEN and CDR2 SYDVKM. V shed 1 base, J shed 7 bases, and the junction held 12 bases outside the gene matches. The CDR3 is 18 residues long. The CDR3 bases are TGTGCCAGCAGTTTATCGGGACTAGCGGGGGAAATGCCCGAGGAGCAGTACTTC. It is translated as CASSLSGLAGEMPEEQYF.